Shown below are 3 T cell receptor beta chains from a single sample sequenced in a study of blood T cell repertoires in COVID-19. Method: immunoSEQ multiplex PCR; TCRdb's copy keeps in-frame clones and lacks some. The profile shows around 100,000 clones, about 90% of them singletons. The sequenced sample was peripheral blood. These receptors were obtained from a human donor in a cohort sampled during active COVID-19.

This clone was observed a single time. The chain recombines TRBV15 with TRBJ2-7; TRBD2 matches at 9 bases. This CDR3 comprises 16 residues. The V gene's germline CDR1 is LNHNV and CDR2 YYDKDF (reference sequence). Trimming at V came to 4 bases and at J to 4 bases, leaving 11 bases not matched to a gene. The CDR3 coding sequence is TGTGCCACCAGCACCTATCATAGCGGGAGCGAGTACGAGCAGTACTTC. Its translation is CATSTYHSGSEYEQYF.

The chain has TRBV5-4 and TRBJ2-5, with TRBD2 matching 7 bases. Germline-derived CDR1 and CDR2 are SGHNT and YYREEE (reference sequence). The CDR3 totals 13 residues. The junction had 2 bases not matched to a gene; V was cut back by 1 base and J by 5 bases. Written as DNA, the CDR3 is TGTGCCAGCAGCTTGTGGGGGGGTGAGACCCAGTACTTC. Translation: CASSLWGGETQYF.

This chain links TRBV28 with TRBJ2-1; the D gene is possibly TRBD2 (6 bases). The CDR3 consists of 14 residues. Trimming removed 2 bases from V and 9 bases from J, with 14 bases in between. The germline CDR1 and CDR2 sequences are MDHEN and SYDVKM. DNA of the CDR3: TGTGCCAGCAGTTTAAGGGCGGGGAAGGGTGAGCAGTTCTTC. As protein: CASSLRAGKGEQFF.